These 32 T cell receptor beta chains were sequenced from one sample in a study of CD8+ T cells in alopecia areata. Treatment defined: oral pan-JAK inhibitor, 5-10 mg twice daily. Samples from alopecia areata patients were lesional scalp punch biopsies and peripheral blood. It was cDNA, reverse transcribed from extracted RNA, that served as the sequencing template. Assay: immunoSEQ multiplex PCR; the TCRdb copy retains only in-frame clones and omits some. The repertoire holds around 19,000 clones, with 59% as singletons. The input for sequencing was skin, taken at week 4, from a patient treated with tofacitinib. These receptors all come from a human donor with alopecia areata.

In regard to this clone: The junction departs from germline at one end; a sequencing error may be responsible. The J gene is TRBJ1-3, the V gene TRBV6-5; D not certain. Germline assignment: CDR1 MNHEY and CDR2 SVGAGI. The CDR3 consists of 13 residues. The CDR3 DNA reads as TGTGCCAGCACATCCCGCAGGTGGAAACACCATATATTT. Amino acid sequence: CASTSRRWKHHIF.

The CDR3 DNA sequence: TGTGCCAGCAGCCCGCGGGACAGGGGGCAGGGGGAGACCCAGTACTTC. Protein product: CASSPRDRGQGETQYF. V gene TRBV7-2 combines with J gene TRBJ2-5; TRBD1 matches at 12 bases. The CDR3 has 16 amino acids. The germline gives CDR1 SGHTA, CDR2 FQGNSA. The J segment lost 5 bases and the V segment lost 5 bases, leaving 9 bases of the junction unmatched.

This chain joins TRBV5-4 and TRBJ2-4; tentative D call: TRBD2 (6 bases). V was pared by 4 bases and J by 5 bases, with 13 bases between. Germline V gene data show CDR1 as SGHNT and CDR2 as YYREEE (reference sequence). The CDR3 is 14 residues long. CDR3 residues: CASSPGGGQNIQYF. For the CDR3, the DNA is TGTGCCAGCAGCCCGGGTGGAGGGCAAAACATTCAGTACTTC.

V is TRBV15 and J is TRBJ2-1, with 7 positions matching TRBD1. This CDR3 spans 16 amino acids. With V trimmed by 0 bases and J by 4 bases, 6 bases remained unmatched. Germline values: CDR1 LNHNV, CDR2 YYDKDF (reference sequence). CDR3 loop: CATSRDQGDSYNEQFF. CDR3 DNA sequence: TGTGCCACCAGCAGAGATCAGGGGGACAGTTACAATGAGCAGTTCTTC. Full variable domain (missing parts from reference TRBV15 and TRBJ2-1): DAMVIQNPRYQVTQFGKPVTLSCSQTLNHNVMYWYQQKSSQAPKLLFHYYDKDFNNEADTPDNFQSRRPNTSFCFLDIRSPGLGDTAMYLCATSRDQGDSYNEQFFGPGTRLTVL.

The J gene is TRBJ2-1, the V gene TRBV6-1; 8 bases are a match to TRBD2. Germline CDR1 is MNHNS and CDR2 is SASEGT. The CDR3 contains 15 residues. Trimming cost V 6 bases and J 2 bases; bases outside gene matches: 6. The DNA for the CDR3 is TGTGCCAGCAGCACGGGTAGCGGGGCCTACAATGAGCAGTTCTTC. Protein sequence: CASSTGSGAYNEQFF.

Concerning this clone: Other DNA sequences in the same sample also yield this CDR3. This rearrangement joins TRBV19 to TRBJ1-1; the match to TRBD1 covers 8 bases. The J segment lost 1 base and the V segment lost 6 bases, leaving 1 base of the junction unmatched. Germline V gene sequence: CDR1 LNHDA, CDR2 SQIVND (reference sequence). There are 13 residues in the CDR3. CDR3 in DNA: TGTGCCAGTAGGGACAGGGAGAACACTGAAGCTTTCTTT. Protein product: CASRDRENTEAFF.

This clone has more than one count but fewer than ten. CDR3 sequence reads: CASSRVQVGTGGSGANVLTF. CDR3 sequence (DNA): TGCGCCAGCAGCCGAGTACAAGTCGGCACAGGGGGCTCTGGGGCCAACGTCCTGACTTTC. The chain employs TRBV4-1 and TRBJ2-6; 8 bases line up with TRBD1. The CDR3 sequence is 20 residues long. The germline V gene has CDR1 MGHRA and CDR2 YSYEKL. V was clipped by 4 bases and J by 0 bases; unmatched bases: 14.

Concerning this clone itself: Other DNA sequences in the sample encode the same CDR3. The chain joins TRBV10-2 to TRBJ1-5; no clear D. There are 16 residues in the CDR3. Looked up from germline, CDR1 is WSHSY and CDR2 is SAAADI. Trimming took 0 bases from V and 0 from J, leaving 9 bases between them. Here the CDR3 DNA reads TGCGCCAGCAGTGAGTCGCCGGGCAATAGCAATCAGCCCCAGCATTTT. This translates into CASSESPGNSNQPQHF.

The CDR3 DNA sequence: TGTGCCAGTAGTGACTTAGCCGGCGAGACCCAGTACTTC. Its translation: CASSDLAGETQYF. The rearrangement uses TRBV19 and TRBJ2-5; D is ambiguous. Between the trimmed V and J ends, which lost 5 bases and 5 bases, there was a span of 12 bases. Germline values: CDR1 LNHDA, CDR2 SQIVND (reference sequence). The CDR3 covers 13 residues.

The gene calls are TRBV19 and TRBJ1-3, with a tentative D call TRBD1 (5 bases). Germline CDR1 is LNHDA and CDR2 is SQIVND (reference sequence). Deletions cut 6 bases from V and 1 base from J, with 13 bases between. This CDR3 has 15 amino acids. In DNA, the CDR3 is TGTGCCAGTAGGCCCACCCAGGGTTCTGGAAACACCATATATTTT. Translated: CASRPTQGSGNTIYF.

This chain joins TRBV19 and TRBJ2-1, with 8 bases that match TRBD2. Germline V gives CDR1 LNHDA, CDR2 SQIVND (reference sequence). J lost 3 bases, V lost 9 bases, and 7 bases had no gene match. CDR3 length: 14 residues. Here the CDR3 reads CASTPSGYYNEQFF. CDR3 sequence (DNA): TGTGCCAGCACCCCTAGCGGGTACTACAATGAGCAGTTCTTC.

The rearrangement joins TRBV7-2 to TRBJ2-1; TRBD1 or TRBD2 may be the D gene (5 bases each). Trimming took off 1 base at V and 5 bases at J, with 6 bases between the two ends. This CDR3 has 13 residues. CDR1 and CDR2 from the germline V gene are SGHTA and FQGNSA. The CDR3 loop reads CASSLGGHNEQFF. CDR3 sequence (DNA): TGTGCCAGCAGCTTAGGGGGACACAATGAGCAGTTCTTC.

This chain links TRBV5-4 with TRBJ1-6, with TRBD1 as a possible D gene (5 bases). The germline CDR1 and CDR2 sequences are SGHNT and YYREEE (reference sequence). CDR3 size: 15 residues. Trimming removed 0 bases at V and 8 bases at J, with 12 bases between. The CDR3, as DNA: TGTGCCAGCAGCTTGGTGGGCAGGGTGGATTCACCCCTCCACTTT. Protein: CASSLVGRVDSPLHF.

CDR3 amino acids: CASRQDREDQPQHF. For the CDR3, the DNA is TGTGCCAGCAGACAAGACAGGGAGGATCAGCCCCAGCATTTT. This chain connects TRBV28 to TRBJ1-5; TRBD1 agrees at 7 bases. Germline values: CDR1 MDHEN, CDR2 SYDVKM. Losses at the gene ends were 6 bases for V and 5 bases for J; bases not matched to a gene: 7. This CDR3 is 14 amino acids long.

This clone was counted a single time. V and J are TRBV5-4 and TRBJ2-3; a possible D gene is TRBD2 (6 bases). The germline CDR1 and CDR2 sequences are SGHNT and YYREEE (reference sequence). Trimming took 3 bases from V and 2 from J, leaving 16 bases between them. The CDR3 is 16 amino acids. CDR3 sequence reads: CASSSAGTLLTDTQYF. CDR3 DNA: TGTGCCAGCAGCTCCGCCGGGACTTTACTCACAGATACGCAGTATTTT.

V and J are TRBV4-2 and TRBJ2-5, with D perhaps TRBD1 (6 bases). CDR3 length: 16 amino acids. Germline loops: CDR1 LGHNA, CDR2 YNFKEQ. V dropped 2 bases and J dropped 1 base, with 14 bases sitting between them. CDR3: CASSQSRGSTQETQYF. The CDR3 nucleotides read TGTGCCAGCAGCCAATCCAGGGGTTCTACCCAAGAGACCCAGTACTTC.

The chain is built from TRBV28 and TRBJ1-1; no definite D call. V was trimmed by 4 bases and J by 3 bases, leaving 24 bases between them. This CDR3 region has 18 residues. Germline CDR1 is MDHEN and CDR2 is SYDVKM. CDR3 sequence: CASSSLLRFSGGDTEAFF. CDR3 nucleotide sequence: TGTGCCAGCAGTTCCCTTTTAAGGTTTTCCGGCGGGGACACTGAAGCTTTCTTT.

The rearrangement links TRBV30 to TRBJ2-1; a weak D match, TRBD2 (5 bases). The V end lost 2 bases, the J end lost 3 bases, and 8 bases lay between the germline ends. Germline CDR1 and CDR2: GTSNPN and SVGIG (reference sequence). The CDR3 is 13 residues long. DNA for the CDR3: TGTGCCTGGAGTAACGGGAACTACAATGAGCAGTTCTTC. Encoded protein: CAWSNGNYNEQFF.

Only one count was recorded for this clone. This chain links TRBV15 with TRBJ2-5; TRBD2 matches at 10 bases. Trimming removed 1 base from V and 3 bases from J; junction bases left unmatched: 5. The CDR3 extends over 16 amino acids. The germline CDR1 and CDR2 sequences are LNHNV and YYDKDF (reference sequence). DNA for the CDR3: TGTGCCACCAGCAGAGCTATCCTAGCGGGGGAAGAGACCCAGTACTTC. It specifies CATSRAILAGEETQYF.

The V and J genes are TRBV2 and TRBJ1-2; 8 positions agree with TRBD1. Germline-derived CDR1 and CDR2 are SNHLY and FYNNEI. The V segment lost 1 base and the J segment 0 bases; nucleotides outside the gene matches: 4. The CDR3 runs 16 residues. CDR3 region: CASSEGGTGANYGYTF. The CDR3 DNA follows: TGTGCCAGCAGTGAAGGGGGGACAGGAGCTAACTATGGCTACACCTTC.

The chain joins TRBV4-2 to TRBJ2-1; the D is unclear. CDR3 length: 15 amino acids. The V gene's germline CDR1 is LGHNA and CDR2 YNFKEQ. V was pared by 4 bases and J by 7 bases, with 17 bases between. CDR3 nucleotides: TGTGCCAGCAGCCCACCGGAGCTACAGAATAATGAGCAGTTCTTC. Its protein is CASSPPELQNNEQFF.

The chain couples TRBV13 to TRBJ2-4, with a tentative D call TRBD1 (6 bases). The CDR3 covers 19 residues. Deletions cut 4 bases from V and 1 base from J, with 23 bases between. Per germline, CDR1 PRHDT and CDR2 FYEKMQ (reference sequence). The CDR3 sequence is CASSSTFPWTARAKNIQYF. In DNA form, the CDR3 reads TGTGCCAGCAGCTCAACCTTCCCTTGGACAGCTAGGGCCAAAAACATTCAGTACTTC.

The chain is built from TRBV5-4 and TRBJ2-5; D is undetermined. The V gene lost 0 bases and the J gene lost 3 bases, with 9 bases spanning the gap. Germline V gene lookup returns CDR1 SGHNT and CDR2 YYREEE (reference sequence). There are 14 residues in the CDR3. The CDR3, as DNA: TGTGCCAGCAGCTTGGTGGTCGGAGAAGAGACCCAGTACTTC. This translates into CASSLVVGEETQYF. The full variable domain, completed using reference TRBV5-4 and TRBJ2-5, is ETGVTQSPTHLIKTRGQQVTLRCSSQSGHNTVSWYQQALGQGPQFIFQYYREEENGRGNFPPRFSGLQFPNYSSELNVNALELDDSALYLCASSLVVGEETQYFGPGTRLLVL.

The V call is TRBV11-3, the J call TRBJ1-1; unclear D gene. V lost 1 base to trimming and J lost 5 bases, with 14 bases between them. This CDR3 is built from 15 residues. Germline values: CDR1 SGHNT, CDR2 YENEEA. The CDR3 nucleotides read TGTGCCAGCAGCTTAGGAGGATTGGGCCGAACTGAAGCTTTCTTT. Amino acids: CASSLGGLGRTEAFF. Together with reference TRBV11-3 and TRBJ1-1, the CDR3 gives the full variable domain: EAGVVQSPRYKIIEKKQPVAFWCNPISGHNTLYWYLQNLGQGPELLIRYENEEAVDDSQLPKDRFSAERLKGVDSTLKIQPAELGDSAVYLCASSLGGLGRTEAFFGQGTRLTVV.

This chain uses TRBV6-1 with TRBJ1-2, with 8 bases aligning to TRBD1. With 5 bases clipped from V and 5 bases from J, the junction kept 7 bases outside the gene matches. Germline assignment: CDR1 MNHNS and CDR2 SASEGT. The CDR3 has 14 amino acids. The CDR3 spells CASSRTGLGYGYTF. CDR3 coding DNA: TGTGCCAGCAGTCGGACAGGGTTAGGGTATGGCTACACCTTC.

The chain combines TRBV7-9 with TRBJ1-6; weak D call: TRBD1 (5 bases). The CDR3 runs 17 residues. V lost 5 bases and J 9 bases, leaving 23 bases between the germline ends. Germline V lookup: CDR1 SEHNR, CDR2 FQNEAQ (reference sequence). The CDR3 DNA is TGTGCCAGCAGCCTGAAAGGATTATCGGGGGGGACTTCACCCCTCCACTTT. Its protein is CASSLKGLSGGTSPLHF.

The V gene is TRBV18, the J gene TRBJ2-5; TRBD1 matches 9 bases. The CDR3 consists of 19 residues. The V segment lost 3 bases and the J segment 0 bases; nucleotides outside the gene matches: 14. Germline loops: CDR1 KGHSH, CDR2 LQKENI. The CDR3 coding sequence is TGTGCCAGCTCACCCCCCCCGGGGACAGGGTTTCTTTACCAAGAGACCCAGTACTTC. Protein product: CASSPPPGTGFLYQETQYF.

V gene TRBV4-1 combines with J gene TRBJ2-1; tentative D call: TRBD1 (6 bases). The V and J ends lost 2 bases and 13 bases respectively, with 21 bases between them. The CDR3 runs to 15 residues. The germline CDR1 and CDR2 sequences are MGHRA and YSYEKL. CDR3 nucleotides: TGCGCCAGCAGCCAAAGCCCTCGGAACAGGGCGGAACAGTTCTTC. As protein: CASSQSPRNRAEQFF.

The J gene is TRBJ1-4, the V gene TRBV18; maybe TRBD1 (5 bases). Between the trimmed V and J ends, which lost 4 bases and 4 bases, there was a span of 10 bases. The germline gives CDR1 KGHSH, CDR2 LQKENI. The CDR3 covers 14 residues. The CDR3, as DNA: TGTGCCAGCTCACAAGGGGCCTTTAATGAAAAACTGTTTTTT. It specifies CASSQGAFNEKLFF.

This clone was detected a few times. J is TRBJ2-7 and V is TRBV5-6, with TRBD1 matching over 10 bases. Germline trimming cut 0 bases from V and 3 bases from J; bases unmatched to any gene: 9. The CDR3 runs to 17 residues. CDR1 is SGHDT, CDR2 YYEEEE, per germline. CDR3 amino acids: CASSLALKTGGFYEQYF. The CDR3 DNA is TGTGCCAGCAGCTTGGCCCTAAAGACAGGGGGCTTCTACGAGCAGTACTTC.

The gene calls are TRBV4-3 and TRBJ2-1; 10 bases are shared with TRBD2. This CDR3 has 15 amino acids. V shed 3 bases, J shed 4 bases, and the junction held 3 bases outside the gene matches. Per germline, CDR1 LGHNA and CDR2 YSLEER. CDR3 bases: TGCGCCAGCAGCCAGAGCGGGGGGGTTTACAATGAGCAGTTCTTC. Protein sequence: CASSQSGGVYNEQFF.

As concerns this clone: Other DNA sequences in the sample encode the same CDR3. The chain links TRBV6-5 to TRBJ2-3; 10 bases map to TRBD2. Germline CDR1 and CDR2: MNHEY and SVGAGI. V dropped 4 bases and J dropped 5; count of bases not matched to a gene: 9. The CDR3 consists of 16 residues. This CDR3 is CASSFGVAGGLDTQYF. CDR3 DNA: TGTGCCAGCAGTTTCGGGGTAGCGGGGGGCTTAGATACGCAGTATTTT.